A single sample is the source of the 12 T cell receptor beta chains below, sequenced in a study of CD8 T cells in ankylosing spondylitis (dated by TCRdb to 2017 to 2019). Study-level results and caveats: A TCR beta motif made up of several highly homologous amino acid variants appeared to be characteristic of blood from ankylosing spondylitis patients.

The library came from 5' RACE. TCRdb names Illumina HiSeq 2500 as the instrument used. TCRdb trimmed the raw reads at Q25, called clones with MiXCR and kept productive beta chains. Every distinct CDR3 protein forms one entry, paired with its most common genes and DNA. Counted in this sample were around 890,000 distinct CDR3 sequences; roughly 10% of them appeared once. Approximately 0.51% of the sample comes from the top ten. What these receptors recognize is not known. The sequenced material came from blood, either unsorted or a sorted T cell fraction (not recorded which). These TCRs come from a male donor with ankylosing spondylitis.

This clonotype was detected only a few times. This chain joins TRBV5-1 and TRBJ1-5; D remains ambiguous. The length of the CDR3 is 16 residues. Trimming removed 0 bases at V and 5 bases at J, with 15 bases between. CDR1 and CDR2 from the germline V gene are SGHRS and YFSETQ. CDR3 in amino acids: CASSLDVSGSYQPQHF. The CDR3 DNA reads TGCGCCAGCAGCTTGGATGTCTCGGGGTCCTATCAGCCCCAGCATTTT.

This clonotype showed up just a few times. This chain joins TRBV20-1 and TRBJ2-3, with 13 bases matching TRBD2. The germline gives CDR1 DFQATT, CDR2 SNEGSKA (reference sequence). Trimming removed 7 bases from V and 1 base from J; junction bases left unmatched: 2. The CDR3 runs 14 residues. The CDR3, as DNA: TGCAGTGGACTAGCGGGGGGACGCACAGATACGCAGTATTTT. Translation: CSGLAGGRTDTQYF.

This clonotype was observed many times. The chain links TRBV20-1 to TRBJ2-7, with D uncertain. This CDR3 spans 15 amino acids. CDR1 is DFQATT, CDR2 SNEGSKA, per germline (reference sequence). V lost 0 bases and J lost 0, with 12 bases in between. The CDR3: CSARDREDSSYEQYF. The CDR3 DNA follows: TGCAGTGCTAGAGATCGCGAGGATAGCTCCTACGAGCAGTACTTC.

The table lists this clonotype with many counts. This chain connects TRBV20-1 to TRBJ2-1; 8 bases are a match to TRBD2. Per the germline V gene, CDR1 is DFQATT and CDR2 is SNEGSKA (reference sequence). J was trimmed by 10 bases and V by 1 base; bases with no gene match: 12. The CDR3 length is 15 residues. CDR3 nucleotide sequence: TGCAGTGCTAGAGCCCCCAACGGGGGGGCGCAGGAGCAGTTCTTC. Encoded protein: CSARAPNGGAQEQFF.

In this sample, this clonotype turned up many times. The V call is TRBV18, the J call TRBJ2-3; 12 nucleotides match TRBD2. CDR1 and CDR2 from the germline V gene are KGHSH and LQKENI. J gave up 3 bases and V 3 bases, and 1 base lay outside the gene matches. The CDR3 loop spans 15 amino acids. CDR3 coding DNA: TGTGCCAGCTCACCGACTAGCGGGAGTACAGATACGCAGTATTTT. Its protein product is CASSPTSGSTDTQYF.

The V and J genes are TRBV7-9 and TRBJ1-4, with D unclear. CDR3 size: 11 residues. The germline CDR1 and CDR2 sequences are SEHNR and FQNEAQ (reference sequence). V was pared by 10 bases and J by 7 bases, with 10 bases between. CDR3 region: CATGESEKLFF. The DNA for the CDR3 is TGTGCCACCGGGGAGAGTGAAAAACTGTTTTTT. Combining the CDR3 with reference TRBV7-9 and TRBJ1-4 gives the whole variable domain DTGVSQNPRHKITKRGQNVTFRCDPISEHNRLYWYRQTLGQGPEFLTYFQNEAQLEKSRLLSDRFSAERPKGSFSTLEIQRTEQGDSAMYLCATGESEKLFFGSGTQLSVL.

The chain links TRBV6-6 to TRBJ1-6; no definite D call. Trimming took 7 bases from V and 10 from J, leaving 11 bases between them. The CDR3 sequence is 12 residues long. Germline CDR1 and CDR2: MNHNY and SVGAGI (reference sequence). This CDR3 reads CASKEGSSPLHF. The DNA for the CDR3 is TGTGCCAGCAAGGAGGGCTCCTCACCCCTCCACTTT.

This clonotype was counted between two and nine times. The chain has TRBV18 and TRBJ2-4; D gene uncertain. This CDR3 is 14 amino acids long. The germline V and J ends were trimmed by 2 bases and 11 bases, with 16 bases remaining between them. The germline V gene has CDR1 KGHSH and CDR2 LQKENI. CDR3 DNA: TGTGCCAGCTCACCATACACTTCCGGTAACCTTCAGTACTTC. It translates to CASSPYTSGNLQYF.

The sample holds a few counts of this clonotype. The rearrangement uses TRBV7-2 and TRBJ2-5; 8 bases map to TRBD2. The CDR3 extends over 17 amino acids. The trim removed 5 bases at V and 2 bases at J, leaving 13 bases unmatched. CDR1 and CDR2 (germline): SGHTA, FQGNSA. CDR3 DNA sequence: TGTGCCAGCAGCCTACCCCGGGGACTAGTGCTTCAAGAGACCCAGTACTTC. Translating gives CASSLPRGLVLQETQYF.

The DNA for the CDR3 is TGCGCCAGCAGCGGTGGGGTGGCGAACTATGGCTACACCTTC. Translation gives CASSGGVANYGYTF. This chain connects TRBV10-1 to TRBJ1-2, with D unclear. The CDR3 is made up of 14 amino acids. V lost 6 bases to trimming and J lost 2 bases, with 13 bases between them. In germline, CDR1 is WNHNN, CDR2 SYGVQD (reference sequence).

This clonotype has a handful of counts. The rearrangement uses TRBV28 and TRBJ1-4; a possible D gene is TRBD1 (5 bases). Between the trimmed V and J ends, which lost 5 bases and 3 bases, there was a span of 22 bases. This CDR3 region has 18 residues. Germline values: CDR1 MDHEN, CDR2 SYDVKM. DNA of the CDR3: TGTGCCAGCAGTCCATCCCTGGGGGTGGAGTCTTCTAATGAAAAACTGTTTTTT. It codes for CASSPSLGVESSNEKLFF.

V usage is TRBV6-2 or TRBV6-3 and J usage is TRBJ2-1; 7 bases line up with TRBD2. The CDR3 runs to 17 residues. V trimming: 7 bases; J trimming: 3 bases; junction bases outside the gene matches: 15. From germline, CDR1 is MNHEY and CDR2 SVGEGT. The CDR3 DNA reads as TGTGCCAGCAAATATGGGTCCGCGGGGGTGAACTACAATGAGCAGTTCTTC. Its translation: CASKYGSAGVNYNEQFF.